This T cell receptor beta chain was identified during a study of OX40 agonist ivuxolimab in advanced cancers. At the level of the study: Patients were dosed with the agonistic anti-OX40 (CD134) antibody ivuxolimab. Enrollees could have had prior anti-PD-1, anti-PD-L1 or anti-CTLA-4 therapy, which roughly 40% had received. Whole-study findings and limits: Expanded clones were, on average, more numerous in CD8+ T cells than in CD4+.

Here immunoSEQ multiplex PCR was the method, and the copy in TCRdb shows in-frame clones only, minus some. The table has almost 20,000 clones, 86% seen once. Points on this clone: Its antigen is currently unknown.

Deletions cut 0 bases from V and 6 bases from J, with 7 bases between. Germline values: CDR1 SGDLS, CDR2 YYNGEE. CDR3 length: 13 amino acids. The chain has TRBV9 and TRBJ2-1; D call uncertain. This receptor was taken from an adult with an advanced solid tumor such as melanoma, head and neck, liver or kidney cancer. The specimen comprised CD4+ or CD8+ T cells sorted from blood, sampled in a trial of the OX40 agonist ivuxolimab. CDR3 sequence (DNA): TGTGCCAGCAGCGTAGGCCAGGTCAATGAGCAGTTCTTC. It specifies CASSVGQVNEQFF.